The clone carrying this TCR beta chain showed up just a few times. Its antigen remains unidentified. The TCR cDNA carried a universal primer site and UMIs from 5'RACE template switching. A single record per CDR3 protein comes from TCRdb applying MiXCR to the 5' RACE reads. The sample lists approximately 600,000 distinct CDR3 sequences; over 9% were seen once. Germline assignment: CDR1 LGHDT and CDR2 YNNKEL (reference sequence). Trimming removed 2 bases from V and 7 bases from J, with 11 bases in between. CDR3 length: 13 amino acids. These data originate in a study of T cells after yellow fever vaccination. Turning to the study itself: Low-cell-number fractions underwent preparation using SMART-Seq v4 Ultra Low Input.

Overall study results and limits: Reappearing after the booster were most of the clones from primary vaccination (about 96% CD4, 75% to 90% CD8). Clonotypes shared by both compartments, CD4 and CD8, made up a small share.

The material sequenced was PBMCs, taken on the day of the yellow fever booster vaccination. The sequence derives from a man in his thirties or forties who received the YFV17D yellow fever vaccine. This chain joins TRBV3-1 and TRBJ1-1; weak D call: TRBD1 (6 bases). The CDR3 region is CASSQLQGSEAFF. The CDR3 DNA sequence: TGTGCCAGCAGCCAATTACAGGGAAGTGAAGCTTTCTTT.